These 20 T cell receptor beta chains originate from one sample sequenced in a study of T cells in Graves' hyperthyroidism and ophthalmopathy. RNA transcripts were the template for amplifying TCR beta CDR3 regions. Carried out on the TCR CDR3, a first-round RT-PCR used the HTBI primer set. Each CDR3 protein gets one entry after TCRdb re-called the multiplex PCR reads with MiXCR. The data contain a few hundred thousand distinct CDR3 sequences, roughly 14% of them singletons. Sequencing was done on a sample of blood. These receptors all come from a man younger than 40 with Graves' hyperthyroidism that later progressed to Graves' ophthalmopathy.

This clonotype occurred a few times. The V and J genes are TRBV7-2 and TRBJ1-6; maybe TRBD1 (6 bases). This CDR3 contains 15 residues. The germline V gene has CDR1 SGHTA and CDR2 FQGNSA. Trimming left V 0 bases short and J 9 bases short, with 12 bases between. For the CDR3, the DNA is TGTGCCAGCAGCTTAGCCTCACAGGGCCGTTCACCCCTCCACTTT. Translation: CASSLASQGRSPLHF. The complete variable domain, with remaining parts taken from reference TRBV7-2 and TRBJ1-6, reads GAGVSQSPSNKVTEKGKDVELRCDPISGHTALYWYRQSLGQGLEFLIYFQGNSAPDKSGLPSDRFSAERTGGSVSTLTIQRTQQEDSAVYLCASSLASQGRSPLHFGNGTRLTVT.

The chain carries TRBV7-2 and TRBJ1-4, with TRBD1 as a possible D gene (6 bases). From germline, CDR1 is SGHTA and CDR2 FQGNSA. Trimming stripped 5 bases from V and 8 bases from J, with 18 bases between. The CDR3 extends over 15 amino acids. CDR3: CASSPDGGYGEKLFF. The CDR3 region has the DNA TGTGCCAGCAGCCCCGACGGGGGCTATGGCGAAAAACTGTTTTTT.

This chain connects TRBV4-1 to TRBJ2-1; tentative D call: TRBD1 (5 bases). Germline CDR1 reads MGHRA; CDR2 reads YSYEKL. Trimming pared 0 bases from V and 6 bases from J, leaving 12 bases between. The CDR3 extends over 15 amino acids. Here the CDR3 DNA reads TGCGCCAGCAGCCAAGATCCAGGGTGGCGCAATGAGCAGTTCTTC. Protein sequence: CASSQDPGWRNEQFF.

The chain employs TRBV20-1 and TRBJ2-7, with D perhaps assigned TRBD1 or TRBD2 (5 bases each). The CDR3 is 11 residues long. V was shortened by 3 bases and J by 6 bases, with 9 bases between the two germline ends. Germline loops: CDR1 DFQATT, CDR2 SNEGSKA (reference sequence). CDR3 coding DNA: TGCAGTGCTAGTTTAGGGACCGAGCAGTACTTC. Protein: CSASLGTEQYF.

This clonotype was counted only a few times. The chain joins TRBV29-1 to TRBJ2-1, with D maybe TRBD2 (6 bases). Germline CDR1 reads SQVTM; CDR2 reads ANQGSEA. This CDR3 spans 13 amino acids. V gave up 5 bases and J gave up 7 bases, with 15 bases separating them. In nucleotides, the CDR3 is TGCAGCGTTCATGGACTATTCGGAAATGAGCAGTTCTTC. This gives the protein CSVHGLFGNEQFF.

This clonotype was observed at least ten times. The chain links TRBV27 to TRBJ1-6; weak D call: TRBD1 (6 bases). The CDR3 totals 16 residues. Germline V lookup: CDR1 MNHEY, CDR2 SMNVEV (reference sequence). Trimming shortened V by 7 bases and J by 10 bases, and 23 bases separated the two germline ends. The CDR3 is CASTLRGRRVDSPLHF. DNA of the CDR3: TGTGCCAGCACCCTAAGGGGGAGACGGGTGGACTCACCCCTCCACTTT.

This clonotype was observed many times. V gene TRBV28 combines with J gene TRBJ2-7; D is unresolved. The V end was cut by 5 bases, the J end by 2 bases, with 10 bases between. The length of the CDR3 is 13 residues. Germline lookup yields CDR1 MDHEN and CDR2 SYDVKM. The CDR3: CASSPGRTYEQYF. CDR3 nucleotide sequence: TGTGCCAGCAGTCCCGGACGGACCTACGAGCAGTACTTC.

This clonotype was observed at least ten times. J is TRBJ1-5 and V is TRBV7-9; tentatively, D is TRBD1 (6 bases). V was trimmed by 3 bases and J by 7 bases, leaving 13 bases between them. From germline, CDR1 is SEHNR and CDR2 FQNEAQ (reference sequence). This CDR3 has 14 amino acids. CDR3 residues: CASSLEGDRQPQHF. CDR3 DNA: TGTGCCAGCAGCTTGGAGGGGGATAGGCAGCCCCAGCATTTT.

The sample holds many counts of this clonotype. The CDR3 loop is CSASLVAESYEQYF. CDR3 nucleotide sequence: TGCAGTGCTTCTTTAGTGGCCGAATCCTACGAGCAGTACTTC. The chain couples TRBV20-1 to TRBJ2-7, with D hard to call. The CDR3 is 14 amino acids. Germline CDR1 reads DFQATT; CDR2 reads SNEGSKA (reference sequence). V was cut by 5 bases and J by 1 base, with 15 bases left in between.

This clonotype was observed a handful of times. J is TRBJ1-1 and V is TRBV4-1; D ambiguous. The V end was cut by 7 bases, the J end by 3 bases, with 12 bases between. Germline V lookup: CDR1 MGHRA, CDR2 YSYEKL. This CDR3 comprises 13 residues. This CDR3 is CASTSGSYTEAFF. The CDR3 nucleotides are TGCGCCAGCACCTCGGGTTCATACACTGAAGCTTTCTTT.

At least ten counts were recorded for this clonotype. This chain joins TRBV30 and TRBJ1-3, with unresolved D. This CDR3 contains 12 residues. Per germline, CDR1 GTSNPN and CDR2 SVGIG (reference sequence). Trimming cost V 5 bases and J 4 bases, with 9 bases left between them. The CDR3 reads CAWDELGNTIYF. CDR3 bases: TGTGCCTGGGACGAACTCGGAAACACCATATATTTT.

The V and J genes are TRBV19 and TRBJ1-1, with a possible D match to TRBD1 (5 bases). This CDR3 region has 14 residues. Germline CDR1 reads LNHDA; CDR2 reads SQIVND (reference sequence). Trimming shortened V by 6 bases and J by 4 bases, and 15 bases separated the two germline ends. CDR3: CASRGDLGRTEAFF. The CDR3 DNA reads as TGTGCCAGTAGAGGGGACTTAGGGCGCACTGAAGCTTTCTTT.

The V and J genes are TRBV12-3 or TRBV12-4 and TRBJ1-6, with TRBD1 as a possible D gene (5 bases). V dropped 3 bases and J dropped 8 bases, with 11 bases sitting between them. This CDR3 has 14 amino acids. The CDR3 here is CASSFSQGYSPLHF. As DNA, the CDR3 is TGTGCCAGCAGTTTTTCGCAGGGTTATTCACCCCTCCACTTT.

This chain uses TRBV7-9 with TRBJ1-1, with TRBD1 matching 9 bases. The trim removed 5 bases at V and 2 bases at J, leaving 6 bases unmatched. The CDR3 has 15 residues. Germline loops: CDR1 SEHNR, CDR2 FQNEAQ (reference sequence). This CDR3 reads CASSIGQGFNTEAFF. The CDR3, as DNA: TGTGCCAGCAGCATCGGACAGGGGTTTAACACTGAAGCTTTCTTT.

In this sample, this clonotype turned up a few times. CDR3: CASSTGLSTYNEQFF. The CDR3 DNA follows: TGTGCCAGCAGTACGGGACTTTCCACCTACAATGAGCAGTTCTTC. The chain links TRBV11-2 to TRBJ2-1, with D possibly being TRBD2 (6 bases). The germline V gene encodes CDR1 SGHAT and CDR2 FQNNGV. V was shortened by 6 bases and J by 2 bases, with 14 bases between the two germline ends. The CDR3 is 15 amino acids.

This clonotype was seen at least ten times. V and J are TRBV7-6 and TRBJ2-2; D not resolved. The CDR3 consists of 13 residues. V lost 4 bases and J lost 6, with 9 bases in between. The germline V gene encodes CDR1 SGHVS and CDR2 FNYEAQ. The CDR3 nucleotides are TGTGCCAGCAGCTATAGGGAATCCGGGGAGCTGTTTTTT. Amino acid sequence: CASSYRESGELFF.

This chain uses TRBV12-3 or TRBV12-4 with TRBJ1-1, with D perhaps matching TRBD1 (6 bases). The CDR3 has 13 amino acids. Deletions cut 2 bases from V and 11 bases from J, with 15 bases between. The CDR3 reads CASSLKGGFFAFF. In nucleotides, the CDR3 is TGTGCCAGCAGTTTAAAGGGGGGTTTTTTCGCTTTCTTT.

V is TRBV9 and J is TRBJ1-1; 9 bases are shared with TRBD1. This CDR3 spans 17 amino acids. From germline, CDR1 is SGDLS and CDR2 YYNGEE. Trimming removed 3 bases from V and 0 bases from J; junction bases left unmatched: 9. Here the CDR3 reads CASSDPPGQGMNTEAFF. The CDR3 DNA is TGTGCCAGCAGCGACCCGCCGGGACAGGGTATGAACACTGAAGCTTTCTTT.

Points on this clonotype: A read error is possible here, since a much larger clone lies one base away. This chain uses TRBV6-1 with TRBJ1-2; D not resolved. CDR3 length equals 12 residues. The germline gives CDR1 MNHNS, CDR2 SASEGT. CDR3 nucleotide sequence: TGTGCCAGCAAAAACGGCGTCTATGGCTGCACCTTC. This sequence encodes CASKNGVYGCTF.

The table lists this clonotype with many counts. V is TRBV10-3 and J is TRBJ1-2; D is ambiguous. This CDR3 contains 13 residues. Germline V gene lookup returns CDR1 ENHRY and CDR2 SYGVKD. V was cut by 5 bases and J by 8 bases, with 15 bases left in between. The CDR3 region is CAISPAGVLGYTF. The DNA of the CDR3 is TGTGCCATCAGTCCCGCGGGAGTCTTGGGCTACACCTTC.